Below, 29 T cell receptor beta chains from the same sample are listed, as sequenced in a study of blood T cell repertoires in COVID-19. Generated by immunoSEQ multiplex PCR, the TCRdb table keeps only in-frame clones and is missing some. Among roughly 140,000 clones listed, less than 85% were seen once. The specimen sequenced was peripheral blood. The receptors were sampled from a human donor in a cohort sampled during active COVID-19.

This clone was detected a few times. This chain uses TRBV30 with TRBJ1-2, with a tentative D call TRBD1 (6 bases). The V end lost 3 bases, the J end lost 2 bases, and 13 bases lay between the germline ends. The CDR3 has 14 amino acids. Germline loops: CDR1 GTSNPN, CDR2 SVGIG (reference sequence). The CDR3 region has the DNA TGTGCCTGGAGCCAGGGGATGGGGAACTATGGCTACACCTTC. Its translation is CAWSQGMGNYGYTF.

The chain is built from TRBV5-4 and TRBJ1-2; D might be TRBD1 (6 bases). V lost 3 bases and J lost 1, with 10 bases in between. The germline V gene encodes CDR1 SGHNT and CDR2 YYREEE (reference sequence). This CDR3 region has 14 residues. The CDR3 coding sequence is TGTGCCAGCAGCTCGCAGGGGCTTAACTATGGCTACACCTTC. It encodes CASSSQGLNYGYTF.

J is TRBJ1-1 and V is TRBV5-5, with D possibly matching TRBD1 (5 bases). CDR1 SGHKS and CDR2 YYEKEE come from the germline V gene (reference sequence). Trimming removed 2 bases from V and 0 bases from J, with 11 bases in between. This CDR3 is 15 amino acids long. CDR3 DNA sequence: TGTGCCAGCAGCTTCAGGACACAAATGAACACTGAAGCTTTCTTT. Residues: CASSFRTQMNTEAFF. The full variable domain, in which reference TRBV5-5 and TRBJ1-1 provide the parts outside the CDR3, is DAGVTQSPTHLIKTRGQQVTLRCSPISGHKSVSWYQQVLGQGPQFIFQYYEKEERGRGNFPDRFSARQFPNYSSELNVNALLLGDSALYLCASSFRTQMNTEAFFGQGTRLTVV.

This sequence joins TRBV14 and TRBJ2-7; TRBD1 matches at 9 bases. V shed 4 bases and J 6 bases; nucleotides not matched to a gene: 7. This CDR3 is built from 14 residues. Per germline, CDR1 SGHDN and CDR2 FVKESK. The CDR3 protein is CASSPGTGTFEQYF. CDR3 sequence (DNA): TGTGCCAGCAGCCCCGGGACAGGGACCTTCGAGCAGTACTTC.

This clone turned up a few times. V gene TRBV6-5 combines with J gene TRBJ2-7; weak D call: TRBD1 (5 bases). The CDR3 sequence is 13 residues long. The germline CDR1 and CDR2 sequences are MNHEY and SVGAGI. V shed 5 bases and J shed 3 bases, with 11 bases lying between them. CDR3 residues: CASSRQFSYEQYF. The DNA for the CDR3 is TGTGCCAGCAGTCGACAGTTTAGCTACGAGCAGTACTTC.

This chain connects TRBV20-1 to TRBJ2-5; 10 bases fit TRBD2. V shed 3 bases and J 5 bases; nucleotides not matched to a gene: 6. Germline-derived CDR1 and CDR2 are DFQATT and SNEGSKA (reference sequence). This CDR3 has 14 residues. The DNA of the CDR3 is TGCAGTGCTAGTCCCGGGACTAGCGACGAGACCCAGTACTTC. It specifies CSASPGTSDETQYF.

The chain carries TRBV6-5 and TRBJ2-2; D is ambiguous. This CDR3 has 13 residues. The germline CDR1 and CDR2 sequences are MNHEY and SVGAGI. With 4 bases removed from V and 5 bases from J, the gap between germline ends came to 8 bases. In nucleotides, the CDR3 is TGTGCCAGCAGTTCCCTTCAGACCGGGGAGCTGTTTTTT. This encodes CASSSLQTGELFF.

The gene calls are TRBV2 and TRBJ2-5; 10 positions match TRBD2. V shed 5 bases and J 5 bases; nucleotides not matched to a gene: 11. CDR1 SNHLY and CDR2 FYNNEI come from the germline V gene. The CDR3 covers 16 residues. The CDR3 DNA sequence: TGTGCCAGCAGTCGGGGAGCGGGGGGGCAAGTGGAGACCCAGTACTTC. Translated, it gives CASSRGAGGQVETQYF.

The V gene is TRBV6-2 or TRBV6-3, the J gene TRBJ1-3; the D gene is possibly TRBD1 (5 bases). Trimming shortened V by 2 bases and J by 0 bases, and 11 bases separated the two germline ends. Germline V lookup: CDR1 MNHEY, CDR2 SVGEGT. The CDR3 extends over 16 amino acids. The CDR3 spells CASSYAGGRSGNTIYF. CDR3 nucleotides: TGTGCCAGCAGTTACGCCGGGGGACGCTCTGGAAACACCATATATTTT.

A few counts support this clone. V gene TRBV27 combines with J gene TRBJ1-5, with 11 bases that match TRBD1. Germline CDR1 is MNHEY and CDR2 is SMNVEV (reference sequence). The CDR3 length is 13 residues. V shed 6 bases and J 11 bases; nucleotides not matched to a gene: 6. The CDR3 nucleotides are TGTGCCAGCAGAAGGACAGGGGGCTGGACCCAGCATTTT. Encoded protein: CASRRTGGWTQHF.

The rearrangement joins TRBV6-2 or TRBV6-3 to TRBJ2-5; no reliable D call. V lost 6 bases to trimming and J lost 0 bases, with 5 bases between them. From germline, CDR1 is MNHEY and CDR2 SVGEGT. This CDR3 is built from 12 residues. DNA for the CDR3: TGTGCCAGCAGCACTTACCAAGAGACCCAGTACTTC. Its protein product is CASSTYQETQYF.

This chain connects TRBV4-2 to TRBJ2-6, with 8 bases lining up with TRBD2. The CDR3 contains 17 residues. Trimming took 0 bases from V and 2 from J; bases not matched to a gene: 3. Looked up from germline, CDR1 is LGHNA and CDR2 is YNFKEQ. In nucleotides, the CDR3 is TGTGCCAGCAGCCAAGATCGGGGGGGCCCTGGGGCCAACGTCCTGACTTTC. Amino acid sequence: CASSQDRGGPGANVLTF.

V and J are TRBV9 and TRBJ2-3, with D tentatively TRBD2 (5 bases). The length of the CDR3 is 13 residues. V was trimmed by 2 bases and J by 3 bases, leaving 7 bases between them. Germline CDR1 and CDR2: SGDLS and YYNGEE. The chain's CDR3 is CASSVEVTDTQYF. CDR3 in DNA: TGTGCCAGCAGCGTGGAGGTTACAGATACGCAGTATTTT.

This clone was counted between two and nine times. The chain is built from TRBV2 and TRBJ2-6; no reliable D call. Germline V gene lookup returns CDR1 SNHLY and CDR2 FYNNEI. The CDR3 loop spans 17 amino acids. With 7 bases removed from V and 4 bases from J, the gap between germline ends came to 20 bases. This CDR3 reads CASIIETVSSGANVLTF. CDR3 bases: TGTGCCAGCATTATAGAGACCGTTAGCTCAGGGGCCAACGTCCTGACTTTC.

The chain combines TRBV3-1 (or the pseudogene TRBV3-2) with TRBJ1-1, with 7 bases lining up with TRBD1. The germline V gene has CDR1 LGHDT and CDR2 YNNKEL (reference sequence). CDR3 length: 13 amino acids. J lost 5 bases, V lost 6 bases, and 6 bases had no gene match. CDR3 DNA: TGTGCCAGCAGGTTAGGGACAGTAACTGAAGCTTTCTTT. Translated, it gives CASRLGTVTEAFF.

V gene TRBV3-1 (or the pseudogene TRBV3-2) combines with J gene TRBJ2-2; maybe TRBD2 (6 bases). Trimming left V 8 bases short and J 5 bases short, with 15 bases between. CDR1 is LGHDT, CDR2 YNNKEL, per germline (reference sequence). The CDR3 extends over 14 amino acids. The CDR3 sequence: CASGVRGGTGELFF. Written as DNA, the CDR3 is TGTGCCAGCGGGGTGCGGGGAGGTACCGGGGAGCTGTTTTTT.

Notes on this clone: One end of the junction fails to match germline, which may point to a read error. The chain recombines TRBV6-2 or TRBV6-3 with TRBJ2-7; perhaps TRBD1 as D (6 bases). Germline V gives CDR1 MNHEY, CDR2 SVGEGT. The CDR3 length is 13 residues. The CDR3 DNA reads TGTGCCAGCAGCCGGACAGCGTCCTCCGAGCAGTACTTC. As protein: CASSRTASSEQYF.

The chain combines TRBV24-1 with TRBJ2-1, with 8 bases aligning to TRBD2. Germline V gives CDR1 KGHDR, CDR2 SFDVKD. The CDR3 runs to 17 residues. The V gene end was trimmed by 3 bases and the J gene end by 3 bases; junction bases not matched to a gene: 9. CDR3 residues: CATSDPASGGIYNEQFF. The CDR3, as DNA: TGTGCCACCAGTGATCCCGCCAGCGGGGGCATCTACAATGAGCAGTTCTTC.

The chain combines TRBV6-5 with TRBJ2-1, with 8 bases fitting TRBD2. V dropped 5 bases and J dropped 5; count of bases not matched to a gene: 8. CDR3 length: 15 residues. CDR1 is MNHEY and CDR2 is SVGAGI in the germline V gene. This CDR3 reads CASSPAGTRDNEQFF. CDR3 nucleotides: TGTGCCAGCAGTCCAGCCGGGACTAGAGACAATGAGCAGTTCTTC.

The CDR3 DNA reads as TGTGCCACCAGTCCCCGGGAAGACTATGGCTACACCTTC. Amino acid sequence: CATSPREDYGYTF. V usage is TRBV15 and J usage is TRBJ1-2; D gene ambiguous. The CDR3 is 13 residues long. Trimming took 6 bases from V and 3 from J, leaving 11 bases between them. Germline CDR1 LNHNV, CDR2 YYDKDF (reference sequence).

The V call is TRBV7-2, the J call TRBJ2-5; 7 bases match TRBD1. The CDR3 contains 13 residues. The V segment lost 5 bases and the J segment 1 base; nucleotides outside the gene matches: 1. Germline-derived CDR1 and CDR2 are SGHTA and FQGNSA. The CDR3 region is CASSTGAQETQYF. CDR3 bases: TGTGCCAGCAGCACAGGGGCCCAAGAGACCCAGTACTTC. The full variable domain, in which reference TRBV7-2 and TRBJ2-5 provide the parts outside the CDR3, is GAGVSQSPSNKVTEKGKDVELRCDPISGHTALYWYRQSLGQGLEFLIYFQGNSAPDKSGLPSDRFSAERTGGSVSTLTIQRTQQEDSAVYLCASSTGAQETQYFGPGTRLLVL.

The V and J genes are TRBV6-5 and TRBJ2-1; D remains unclear. CDR1 is MNHEY and CDR2 is SVGAGI in the germline V gene. The ends were cut back, 5 bases at V and 11 bases at J, with 13 bases in the middle. The CDR3 contains 12 residues. In nucleotides, the CDR3 is TGTGCCAGCAGTCCAACTGGAGAGAAGCAGTTCTTC. Its translation: CASSPTGEKQFF.

The rearrangement links TRBV30 to TRBJ1-5; possibly TRBD1 for D (6 bases). Trimming took off 0 bases at V and 5 bases at J, with 17 bases between the two ends. Germline assignment: CDR1 GTSNPN and CDR2 SVGIG (reference sequence). This CDR3 comprises 16 residues. CDR3 sequence reads: CAWSVPGGQRHQPQHF. The CDR3, as DNA: TGTGCCTGGAGTGTTCCCGGTGGACAGAGACATCAGCCCCAGCATTTT.

The V call is TRBV12-3 or TRBV12-4, the J call TRBJ2-1; 9 positions match TRBD1. V was clipped by 5 bases and J by 9 bases; unmatched bases: 5. This CDR3 region has 13 residues. The CDR3: CASSPQGAGEQFF. The CDR3, as DNA: TGTGCCAGCAGTCCACAGGGGGCGGGTGAGCAGTTCTTC.

CDR3 region: CASSQVISGGAETQYF. CDR3 nucleotide sequence: TGCGCCAGCAGCCAAGTTATTAGCGGGGGGGCGGAGACCCAGTACTTC. The genes are TRBV4-1 and TRBJ2-5, with 11 bases aligning to TRBD2. The CDR3 has 16 residues. The junction had 6 bases not matched to a gene; V was cut back by 1 base and J by 5 bases. CDR1 and CDR2 (germline): MGHRA, YSYEKL.

The V call is TRBV7-3, the J call TRBJ2-6; D is undetermined. Germline-derived CDR1 and CDR2 are SGHTA and FQGTGA. CDR3 length: 15 amino acids. Trimming took off 5 bases at V and 1 base at J, with 9 bases between the two ends. The CDR3 sequence is CASSPQVSGANVLTF. CDR3 sequence (DNA): TGTGCCAGCAGCCCTCAGGTTTCTGGGGCCAACGTCCTGACTTTC.

DNA for the CDR3: TGTGCCAGCAGCGTTGGGACAGGGGGCGGCTCGGCAACTAATGAAAAACTGTTTTTT. It specifies CASSVGTGGGSATNEKLFF. V gene TRBV9 combines with J gene TRBJ1-4; 12 positions match TRBD1. This CDR3 is built from 19 residues. Germline V gene sequence: CDR1 SGDLS, CDR2 YYNGEE. V was pared by 2 bases and J by 0 bases, with 8 bases of the junction left unmatched.

This chain connects TRBV4-3 to TRBJ2-3, with TRBD2 identical over 12 bases. Germline CDR1 reads LGHNA; CDR2 reads YSLEER. J gave up 5 bases and V 6 bases, and 9 bases lay outside the gene matches. The CDR3 covers 16 residues. CDR3: CASSASGGVRGDTQYF. The CDR3 nucleotides are TGCGCCAGCAGTGCTAGCGGGGGGGTGCGGGGAGATACGCAGTATTTT.

In its sample, this clone was seen once. CDR3 amino acids: CASSFGQVGDGYTF. CDR3 nucleotides: TGCGCCAGCAGCTTCGGGCAAGTGGGAGATGGCTACACCTTC. The J gene is TRBJ1-2, the V gene TRBV5-1; unclear D gene. The ends were cut back, 2 bases at V and 6 bases at J, with 14 bases in the middle. The CDR3 extends over 14 amino acids. CDR1 is SGHRS, CDR2 YFSETQ, per germline.